This TCR beta chain comes out of a study of T cells in Graves' hyperthyroidism and ophthalmopathy. The sample holds many counts of this clonotype. Amplification yielded TCR beta CDR3 regions, with RNA transcripts as the source. HTBI primers were used for first-round RT-PCR of the TCR CDR3. A single record per CDR3 protein comes from TCRdb applying MiXCR to the multiplex PCR reads. Seen here are around 610,000 distinct CDR3 sequences, approximately 15% observed once, and the top ten hold 3.5% to 4.5%. The V gene lost 5 bases and the J gene lost 0 bases, with 14 bases spanning the gap. Germline V gene lookup returns CDR1 PRHDT and CDR2 FYEKMQ (reference sequence). The CDR3 covers 16 residues.

The receptor was isolated from a middle-aged woman with Graves' ophthalmopathy. V gene TRBV13 combines with J gene TRBJ2-4; D unresolved. The source material was blood. In nucleotides, the CDR3 is TGTGCCAGCAGCACTCACAGTTATTTAGCCAAAAACATTCAGTACTTC. Protein: CASSTHSYLAKNIQYF.